This T cell receptor (beta chain) was sequenced in a study of cytomegalovirus exposure and HLA in healthy donors. With respect to this clone: The junction differs from germline at one of its ends, possibly a read error.

Germline lookup yields CDR1 SEHNR and CDR2 FQNEAQ (reference sequence). This CDR3 contains 14 residues. Primers: 60 Vbeta forward and 13 Jbeta reverse. Profiled with immunoSEQ multiplex PCR; TCRdb holds only in-frame clones, not every one. The repertoire holds approximately 190,000 clones, with roughly 70% as singletons. The source is a man between 35 and 55 years old in good health and CMV-seropositive. Sequencing input: PBMCs. V is TRBV7-9 and J is TRBJ2-1; D gene uncertain. Here the CDR3 DNA reads TGTGTCAGCAGCTTAGTATCCGAACGGAATGAGCAGTTCTTC. Translating it yields CVSSLVSERNEQFF.